Sequencing of this T cell receptor beta chain was carried out in a study of post-analysis software for immune sequencing data. As for this clonotype: As yet, its antigen is unknown.

Study-wide points: TRBV5-6, TRBV5-1 and TRBV20-1 were among several TRBV segments more frequent in patients than controls.

Unique molecular identifiers were present in the TCR beta cDNA libraries. Using its own MiXCR run on the PCR reads, TCRdb lists one record per CDR3 protein. The repertoire holds 600,000 to 700,000 distinct CDR3 sequences, with approximately 60% as singletons. Germline V gives CDR1 MGHRA, CDR2 YSYEKL. This CDR3 spans 15 amino acids. The sequence was collected from a girl aged 2-10 years with multiple sclerosis. Sequenced: blood. The chain is built from TRBV4-1 and TRBJ2-5; 7 bases match TRBD1. Gene TRBJ2-7 matches the end of the DNA better, so the J call may be wrong. The CDR3 spells CASSHQGDGLYEQYF. Here the CDR3 DNA reads TGCGCCAGCAGCCACCAGGGGGATGGCCTATACGAGCAGTACTTC.